Reported below is one T cell receptor (beta chain). The antigen is not known. The data are from a study of T-cell reconstitution after alpha-beta-depleted transplantation in children. Study-level findings and limits: T-cell counts and diversity were attributed mostly to newly produced T cells one year after transplant. Alpha-beta T cells about two months after transplant reportedly derived from several hundred expanded graft clones. Recipient T cells and thymic progenitors that survived were the source of the high TCRbeta diversity seen at day 60 in some patients.

V lost 6 bases and J 6 bases, leaving 21 bases between the germline ends. The CDR3 is 16 residues long. The germline V gene encodes CDR1 SGHAT and CDR2 FQNNGV. Using unique molecular identifiers, the investigators prepared the TCRbeta library. From the PCR reads, TCRdb called clonotypes with MiXCR, one entry per CDR3 protein. The sample holds roughly 490,000 distinct CDR3 sequences, about 10% seen once. This TCR came from a female patient aged 2-9 years who had a stem cell transplant for aplastic anemia, so the T cells may come from the graft donor. Source: PBMCs, mostly from graft donor cells, taken 180 days after TCRalphabeta/CD19-depleted stem cell transplant. The chain joins TRBV11-2 to TRBJ2-4, with D perhaps being TRBD1 or TRBD2 (5 bases each). The CDR3 sequence: CASRYTTGAQTNIQYF. The CDR3 coding sequence is TGTGCCAGCAGATACACCACCGGGGCCCAGACAAACATTCAGTACTTC.